Below are 25 T cell receptor beta chains sequenced from a single sample in a study of immune reconstitution after stem cell transplant in scleroderma. TCRdb analysed the RT-PCR reads with MiXCR anew, one entry per CDR3 protein. Found here are a few thousand distinct CDR3 sequences, around 7.6% of them singletons; the top ten hold roughly a tenth. Specimen collection occurred before or after autologous hematopoietic stem cell transplantation (not recorded which). The receptors stem from a male donor with systemic sclerosis.

This clonotype is medium-sized. The genes are TRBV5-5 and TRBJ2-2; perhaps TRBD1 as D (5 bases). V lost 4 bases and J lost 9, with 13 bases in between. The CDR3 consists of 13 residues. CDR1 and CDR2 from the germline V gene are SGHKS and YYEKEE (reference sequence). CDR3 bases: TGTGCCAGCAGCCCAATTCAGGGCAGGGAGCTGTTTTTT. It yields the protein CASSPIQGRELFF.

This clonotype was seen more than once but under ten times. This chain uses TRBV27 with TRBJ1-5; tentatively, D is TRBD1 (5 bases). Germline loops: CDR1 MNHEY, CDR2 SMNVEV (reference sequence). V lost 5 bases to trimming and J lost 2 bases, with 13 bases between them. The CDR3 covers 15 residues. CDR3 nucleotides: TGTGCCAGCAGTCCCCTCGGGGGAGGCAATCAGCCCCAGCATTTT. It codes for CASSPLGGGNQPQHF.

CDR3 loop: CASSLGTPRDTQYF. CDR3 in DNA: TGCGCCAGCAGCTTGGGTACTCCCCGAGATACGCAGTATTTT. J is TRBJ2-3 and V is TRBV5-1, with unresolved D. The CDR3 length is 14 residues. V lost 0 bases, J lost 5 bases, and 10 bases lay in between. CDR1 and CDR2 from the germline V gene are SGHRS and YFSETQ.

The genes are TRBV20-1 and TRBJ2-7; D could derive from TRBD1 or TRBD2 (6 bases each). Germline-derived CDR1 and CDR2 are DFQATT and SNEGSKA (reference sequence). The V and J ends lost 0 bases and 6 bases respectively, with 15 bases between them. CDR3 length: 14 residues. CDR3 sequence reads: CSARDRGGLGEQYF. The CDR3 DNA sequence: TGCAGTGCTAGAGATCGTGGGGGGCTGGGCGAGCAGTACTTC.

A few counts support this clonotype. This sequence joins TRBV27 and TRBJ2-3; TRBD1 agrees at 9 bases. In germline, CDR1 is MNHEY, CDR2 SMNVEV (reference sequence). The V gene end was trimmed by 7 bases and the J gene end by 4 bases; junction bases not matched to a gene: 6. The CDR3 has 14 residues. CDR3 in DNA: TGTGCCAGCATACCGGGACAGGGTTCAGATACGCAGTATTTT. Translation gives CASIPGQGSDTQYF.

Relative to its sample, this clonotype is medium-sized. The chain carries TRBV5-1 and TRBJ2-3; 11 nucleotides align to TRBD2. The CDR3 length is 20 residues. The germline CDR1 and CDR2 sequences are SGHRS and YFSETQ. Unmatched junction bases numbered 15, after V lost 0 bases and J lost 3 bases. The CDR3 region is CASSLEPSGRPVGETDTQYF. In DNA, the CDR3 is TGCGCCAGCAGCTTGGAGCCTAGCGGGAGGCCCGTGGGAGAAACAGATACGCAGTATTTT.

This clonotype counts as medium-sized (0.01 to 0.1%). V gene TRBV20-1 combines with J gene TRBJ1-1; perhaps TRBD1 as D (6 bases). This CDR3 is built from 17 residues. Between the trimmed V and J ends, which lost 1 base and 2 bases, there was a span of 20 bases. The germline V gene encodes CDR1 DFQATT and CDR2 SNEGSKA (reference sequence). For the CDR3, the DNA is TGCAGTGCTAGAGGGGCAGGGGCCACCTTATCCAACACTGAAGCTTTCTTT. Its protein is CSARGAGATLSNTEAFF.

The rearrangement joins TRBV5-3 to TRBJ2-5; D is possibly TRBD2 (5 bases). TRBV5-3 is identified as an open reading frame with a role that is uncertain. The V end was cut by 4 bases, the J end by 4 bases, with 14 bases between. This CDR3 has 14 residues. The CDR3 protein is CARSLSLDGETQYF. The CDR3 nucleotides read TGTGCCAGAAGCCTTTCACTAGACGGAGAGACCCAGTACTTC.

A note on this clonotype: It may be a read error: a sequence one base away is much more abundant. The chain links TRBV20-1 to TRBJ2-1; 11 nucleotides match TRBD2. Germline assignment: CDR1 DFQATT and CDR2 SNEGSKA (reference sequence). This CDR3 comprises 15 residues. For the CDR3, the DNA is TGCGGTGCAACGACCGGGACTAGCGGAGGTAATGAGCAGTTCTTC. As protein: CGATTGTSGGNEQFF.

This clonotype is labeled as medium-sized. The chain links TRBV5-1 to TRBJ2-1; TRBD1 agrees at 7 bases. V shed 5 bases and J 5 bases; nucleotides not matched to a gene: 7. CDR3 length equals 14 residues. CDR1 SGHRS and CDR2 YFSETQ come from the germline V gene. The CDR3 nucleotides read TGCGCCAGCAGACAATGGACAGGCGACAATGAGCAGTTCTTC. Translated, it gives CASRQWTGDNEQFF.

The rearrangement links TRBV5-1 to TRBJ1-1; 8 positions agree with TRBD1. Germline CDR1 SGHRS, CDR2 YFSETQ. V was clipped by 4 bases and J by 2 bases; unmatched bases: 7. The CDR3 loop spans 15 amino acids. This chain's CDR3 is CASSLFGQGNTEAFF. The CDR3 DNA is TGCGCCAGCAGCCTTTTTGGACAGGGAAACACTGAAGCTTTCTTT.

Within the sample, this clonotype is medium-sized. The chain carries TRBV6-1 and TRBJ2-7, with TRBD1 identical over 7 bases. V lost 3 bases and J lost 3; bases outside the gene matches: 8. The CDR3 spans 15 residues. Per germline, CDR1 MNHNS and CDR2 SASEGT. The CDR3 nucleotides read TGTGCCAGCAGTGATTGGGGGACAGAGGTCTACGAGCAGTACTTC. It is translated as CASSDWGTEVYEQYF.

The chain carries TRBV20-1 and TRBJ2-3; D is ambiguous. CDR1 is DFQATT, CDR2 SNEGSKA, per germline (reference sequence). This CDR3 has 15 residues. V shed 0 bases and J shed 4 bases, with 14 bases lying between them. The CDR3 DNA is TGCAGTGCTAGAGATTTACGAGCCAACCCAGATACGCAGTATTTT. Amino acid sequence: CSARDLRANPDTQYF.

The sample holds a few counts of this clonotype. The chain couples TRBV12-3 or TRBV12-4 to TRBJ2-3, with D tentatively TRBD1 (6 bases). The CDR3 is made up of 15 amino acids. Trimming took off 5 bases at V and 1 base at J, with 13 bases between the two ends. For the CDR3, the DNA is TGTGCCAGCAGTCCCCGACAGGAGGGCACAGATACGCAGTATTTT. Encoded protein: CASSPRQEGTDTQYF.

This clonotype was counted a few times. The V and J genes are TRBV20-1 and TRBJ1-6; 8 bases fit TRBD1. Germline CDR1 DFQATT, CDR2 SNEGSKA (reference sequence). This CDR3 comprises 15 residues. The V segment lost 2 bases and the J segment 6 bases; nucleotides outside the gene matches: 6. In DNA form, the CDR3 reads TGCAGTGCTAGATTCAACGACAGGGGTAATTCACCCCTCCACTTT. Its protein is CSARFNDRGNSPLHF.

This clonotype was counted between two and nine times. The V gene is TRBV5-4, the J gene TRBJ1-4, with 7 bases identical to TRBD1. J gave up 8 bases and V 2 bases, and 6 bases lay outside the gene matches. CDR1 is SGHNT, CDR2 YYREEE, per germline (reference sequence). The CDR3 runs 14 residues. In DNA, the CDR3 is TGTGCCAGCAGCTTTAAGGGGGCCGAGGAAAAACTGTTTTTT. It translates to CASSFKGAEEKLFF.

This chain joins TRBV20-1 and TRBJ2-7; 11 positions match TRBD1. CDR1 DFQATT and CDR2 SNEGSKA come from the germline V gene (reference sequence). The J segment lost 4 bases and the V segment lost 3 bases, leaving 5 bases of the junction unmatched. CDR3 length: 14 residues. CDR3 loop: CSASRDRGSYEQYF. DNA for the CDR3: TGCAGTGCTAGCCGGGACAGGGGGTCATACGAGCAGTACTTC.

This clonotype qualifies as medium-sized. The rearrangement links TRBV14 to TRBJ2-1; a possible D gene is TRBD1 (5 bases). Germline V gene data show CDR1 as SGHDN and CDR2 as FVKESK. The CDR3 sequence is 15 residues long. Trimming took off 4 bases at V and 0 bases at J, with 10 bases between the two ends. This CDR3 reads CASSPYRSSYNEQFF. The CDR3 coding sequence is TGTGCCAGCAGCCCGTACAGGAGCTCCTACAATGAGCAGTTCTTC.

The chain links TRBV7-8 to TRBJ2-5; D might be TRBD1 (6 bases). Per the germline V gene, CDR1 is SGHVS and CDR2 is FQNEAQ. V lost 5 bases and J 1 base, leaving 20 bases between the germline ends. The CDR3 is 17 residues long. The CDR3 DNA sequence: TGTGCCAGCAGCGTAAGACGTATCAGGGGAATCCAAGAGACCCAGTACTTC. The encoded protein is CASSVRRIRGIQETQYF.

By sample fraction, this clonotype is medium-sized. The rearrangement links TRBV4-2 to TRBJ2-3; 8 nucleotides agree with TRBD2. V was pared by 0 bases and J by 0 bases, with 5 bases of the junction left unmatched. The CDR3 spans 17 residues. Germline CDR1 is LGHNA and CDR2 is YNFKEQ. CDR3 in amino acids: CASSQDLQRGSTDTQYF. Here the CDR3 DNA reads TGTGCCAGCAGCCAAGATCTACAGCGGGGGAGCACAGATACGCAGTATTTT.

The J gene is TRBJ2-5, the V gene TRBV7-2; TRBD2 aligns across 9 bases. Germline V gives CDR1 SGHTA, CDR2 FQGNSA. The CDR3 runs 17 residues. Losses at the gene ends were 2 bases for V and 5 bases for J; bases not matched to a gene: 12. The CDR3 DNA reads TGTGCCAGCAGCTTAACGGCGGGGGGGCGCGGTGTGGAGACCCAGTACTTC. Residues: CASSLTAGGRGVETQYF.

This sequence joins TRBV6-6 and TRBJ2-2; 9 bases fit TRBD2. Germline CDR1 is MNHNY and CDR2 is SVGAGI (reference sequence). The CDR3 is 16 residues long. The V and J ends lost 5 bases and 3 bases, in that order; junction bases with no gene match: 7. The CDR3 DNA sequence: TGTGCCAGCAGTAGACTAGCGGTCCTGGACACCGGGGAGCTGTTTTTT. Its protein product is CASSRLAVLDTGELFF.

By share, this clonotype ranks as large. The chain joins TRBV7-3 to TRBJ1-4; TRBD1 aligns across 8 bases. The V gene's germline CDR1 is SGHTA and CDR2 FQGTGA. V lost 5 bases to trimming and J lost 8 bases; unmatched junction nucleotides: 4. This CDR3 is built from 13 residues. The chain's CDR3 is CASSTRQGEKLFF. CDR3 nucleotides: TGTGCCAGCAGCACAAGACAGGGGGAAAAACTGTTTTTT.

A few counts support this clonotype. The rearrangement uses TRBV7-9 and TRBJ1-5; 8 nucleotides agree with TRBD1. The germline CDR1 and CDR2 sequences are SEHNR and FQNEAQ (reference sequence). V dropped 5 bases and J dropped 6; count of bases not matched to a gene: 6. The CDR3 loop spans 14 amino acids. Here the CDR3 DNA reads TGTGCCAGCAGCCCAACGACAGGGGCTCAGCCCCAGCATTTT. Translating it yields CASSPTTGAQPQHF. The full variable domain, completed using reference TRBV7-9 and TRBJ1-5, is DTGVSQNPRHKITKRGQNVTFRCDPISEHNRLYWYRQTLGQGPEFLTYFQNEAQLEKSRLLSDRFSAERPKGSFSTLEIQRTEQGDSAMYLCASSPTTGAQPQHFGDGTRLSIL.

This clonotype was found a few times. The chain uses TRBV11-2 and TRBJ2-7; D is undetermined. CDR1 is SGHAT, CDR2 FQNNGV, per germline. This CDR3 region has 13 residues. Trimming took off 2 bases at V and 3 bases at J, with 8 bases between the two ends. The CDR3 DNA follows: TGTGCCAGCAGCTTAAACCCCCACTACGAGCAGTACGTC. This sequence encodes CASSLNPHYEQYV.